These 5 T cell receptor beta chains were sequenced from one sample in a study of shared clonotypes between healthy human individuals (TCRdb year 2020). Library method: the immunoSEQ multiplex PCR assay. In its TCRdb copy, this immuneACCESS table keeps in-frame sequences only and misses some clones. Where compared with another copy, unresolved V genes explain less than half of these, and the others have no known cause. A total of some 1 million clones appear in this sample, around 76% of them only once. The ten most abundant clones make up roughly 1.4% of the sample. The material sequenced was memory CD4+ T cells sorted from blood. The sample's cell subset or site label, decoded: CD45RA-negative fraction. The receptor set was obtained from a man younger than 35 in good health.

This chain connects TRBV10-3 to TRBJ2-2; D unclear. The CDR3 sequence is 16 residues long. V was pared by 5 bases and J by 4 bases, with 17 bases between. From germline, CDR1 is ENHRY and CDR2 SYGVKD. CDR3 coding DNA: TGTGCCATCAGTTTAACAGTTTTACAAAGCACCGGGGAGCTGTTTTTT. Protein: CAISLTVLQSTGELFF.

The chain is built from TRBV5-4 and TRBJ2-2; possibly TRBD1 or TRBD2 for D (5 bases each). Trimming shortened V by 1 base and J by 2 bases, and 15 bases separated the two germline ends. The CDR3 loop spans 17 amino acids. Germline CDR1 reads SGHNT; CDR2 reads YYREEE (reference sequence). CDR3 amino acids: CASSLLGELLNTGELFF. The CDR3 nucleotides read TGTGCCAGCAGCTTGCTGGGGGAGCTTTTAAACACCGGGGAGCTGTTTTTT.

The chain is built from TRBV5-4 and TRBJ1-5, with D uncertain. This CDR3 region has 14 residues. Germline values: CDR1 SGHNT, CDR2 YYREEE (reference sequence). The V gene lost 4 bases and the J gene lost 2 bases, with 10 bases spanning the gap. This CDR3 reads CASSPVWGNQPQHF. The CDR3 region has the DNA TGTGCCAGCAGCCCCGTATGGGGCAATCAGCCCCAGCATTTT.

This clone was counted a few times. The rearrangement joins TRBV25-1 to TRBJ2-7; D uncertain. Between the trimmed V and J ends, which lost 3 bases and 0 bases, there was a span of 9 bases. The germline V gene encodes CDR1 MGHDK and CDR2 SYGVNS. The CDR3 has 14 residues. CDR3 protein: CASSDLGVSYEQYF. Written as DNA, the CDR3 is TGTGCCAGCAGTGATCTTGGCGTCTCCTACGAGCAGTACTTC.

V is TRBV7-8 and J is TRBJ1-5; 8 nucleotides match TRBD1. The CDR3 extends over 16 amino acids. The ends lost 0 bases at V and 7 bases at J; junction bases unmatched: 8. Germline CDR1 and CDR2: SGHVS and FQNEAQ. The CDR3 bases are TGTGCCAGCAGCTTAGCGGGGACAGGCGCACCCCAGCCCCAGCATTTT. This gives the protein CASSLAGTGAPQPQHF.